This T cell receptor beta chain comes out of a study of T cells in narcolepsy. As to this clone: Its antigen is still unknown.

Assay used: immunoSEQ multiplex PCR; TCRdb lists only in-frame clones, some missing. Of around 26,000 clones in the sample, about 83% were seen once. CDR1 is MDHEN, CDR2 SYDVKM, per germline. J was trimmed by 8 bases and V by 2 bases; bases with no gene match: 7. The CDR3 length is 16 residues. The study, taken as a whole, reports: HCRT-specific and TRIB2-specific autoreactive clonotypes appeared among same-patient CSF and blood CD4+ clonotypes. Autoreactive clone sequences were missing from some blood memory CD4+ repertoires.

The sequenced sample was CD45RA- memory CD4+ T cells from PBMCs. The source is a human donor with narcolepsy. The rearrangement links TRBV28 to TRBJ1-4; TRBD1 matches at 11 bases. For the CDR3, the DNA is TGTGCCAGCAGTTTAGGTCGGACAGGGGGCGAAGAAAAACTGTTTTTT. Amino acids: CASSLGRTGGEEKLFF.